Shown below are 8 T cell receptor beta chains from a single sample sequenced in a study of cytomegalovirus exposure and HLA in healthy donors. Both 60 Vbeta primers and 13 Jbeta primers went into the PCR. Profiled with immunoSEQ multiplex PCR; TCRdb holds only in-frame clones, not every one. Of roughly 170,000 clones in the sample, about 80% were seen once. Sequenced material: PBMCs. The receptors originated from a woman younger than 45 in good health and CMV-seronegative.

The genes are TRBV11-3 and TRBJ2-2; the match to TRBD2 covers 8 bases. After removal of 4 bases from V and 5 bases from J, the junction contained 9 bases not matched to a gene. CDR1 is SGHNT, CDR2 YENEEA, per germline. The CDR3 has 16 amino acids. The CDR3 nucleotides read TGTGCCAGCAGCTCAGGCGCGGGGGGTAATACCGGGGAGCTGTTTTTT. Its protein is CASSSGAGGNTGELFF.

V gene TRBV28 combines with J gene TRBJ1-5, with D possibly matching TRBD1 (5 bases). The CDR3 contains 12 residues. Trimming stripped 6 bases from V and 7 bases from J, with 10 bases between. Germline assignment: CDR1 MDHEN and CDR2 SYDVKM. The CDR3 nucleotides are TGTGCCAGCAGAGCAGGGTTCCAGCCCCAGCATTTT. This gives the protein CASRAGFQPQHF.

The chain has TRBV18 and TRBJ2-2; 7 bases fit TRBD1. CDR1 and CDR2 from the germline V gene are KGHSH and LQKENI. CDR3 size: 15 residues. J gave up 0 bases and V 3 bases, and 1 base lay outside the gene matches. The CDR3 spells CASSPGTANTGELFF. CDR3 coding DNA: TGTGCCAGCTCACCGGGGACAGCGAACACCGGGGAGCTGTTTTTT.

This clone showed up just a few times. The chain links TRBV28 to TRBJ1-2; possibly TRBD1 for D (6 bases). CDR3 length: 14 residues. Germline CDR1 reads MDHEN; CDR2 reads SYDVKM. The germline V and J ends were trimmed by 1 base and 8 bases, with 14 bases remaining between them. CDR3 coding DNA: TGTGCCAGCAGTTTATCTCAGGGGTCTCGGGGCTACACCTTC. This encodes CASSLSQGSRGYTF.

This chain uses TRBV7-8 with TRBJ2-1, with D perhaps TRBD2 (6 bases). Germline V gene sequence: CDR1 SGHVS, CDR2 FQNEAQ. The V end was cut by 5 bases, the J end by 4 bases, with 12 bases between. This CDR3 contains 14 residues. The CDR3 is CASSVRDLYNEQFF. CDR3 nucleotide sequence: TGTGCCAGCAGCGTCCGGGACTTATACAATGAGCAGTTCTTC.

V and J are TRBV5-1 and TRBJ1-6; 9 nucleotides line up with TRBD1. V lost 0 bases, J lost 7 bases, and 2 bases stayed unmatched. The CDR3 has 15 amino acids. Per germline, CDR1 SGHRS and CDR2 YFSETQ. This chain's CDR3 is CASSLGDRDNSPLHF. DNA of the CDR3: TGCGCCAGCAGCTTGGGGGACAGGGACAATTCACCCCTCCACTTT.

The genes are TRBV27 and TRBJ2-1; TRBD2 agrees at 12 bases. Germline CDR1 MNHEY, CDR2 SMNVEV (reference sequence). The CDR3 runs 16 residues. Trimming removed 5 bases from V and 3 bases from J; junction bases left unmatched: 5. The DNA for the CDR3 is TGTGCCAGCAGTGTAGCGACTAGCGGGGGCTACAATGAGCAGTTCTTC. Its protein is CASSVATSGGYNEQFF.

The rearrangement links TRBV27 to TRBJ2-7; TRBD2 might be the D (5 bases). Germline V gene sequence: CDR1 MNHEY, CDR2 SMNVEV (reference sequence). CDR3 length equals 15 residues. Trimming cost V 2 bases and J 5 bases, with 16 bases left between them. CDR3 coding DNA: TGTGCCAGCAGTTTAGGGGTGGCGGACTCGGACGAGCAGTACTTC. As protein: CASSLGVADSDEQYF.